Sequencing of this T cell receptor beta chain was carried out in a study of siplizumab effects on memory and regulatory T cells. Study results and limitations: Proliferating Tregs taken from siplizumab cultures were not shown to have a confirmed suppressive function. Naive T cells apparently outstripped memory cells in diversity and seemed major alloresponse contributors.

A word on this clone: Its antigen is undetermined.

V lost 5 bases to trimming and J lost 0 bases; unmatched junction nucleotides: 11. Germline V gene data show CDR1 as SGHVS and CDR2 as FNYEAQ. This CDR3 spans 17 amino acids. This table comes from immunoSEQ multiplex PCR, and its TCRdb copy is limited to in-frame clones, with some not included. The sample carries about 97,000 clones, about 93% recorded once. The receptor's source is a human donor in good health. Sequenced input: non-Treg CD4+ T cells sorted from blood. V is TRBV7-6 and J is TRBJ2-7; TRBD2 aligns across 9 bases. The CDR3 DNA reads TGTGCCAGCAGCCCCGCGGCAGGGACTAGCATCTCCTACGAGCAGTACTTC. Translated: CASSPAAGTSISYEQYF.